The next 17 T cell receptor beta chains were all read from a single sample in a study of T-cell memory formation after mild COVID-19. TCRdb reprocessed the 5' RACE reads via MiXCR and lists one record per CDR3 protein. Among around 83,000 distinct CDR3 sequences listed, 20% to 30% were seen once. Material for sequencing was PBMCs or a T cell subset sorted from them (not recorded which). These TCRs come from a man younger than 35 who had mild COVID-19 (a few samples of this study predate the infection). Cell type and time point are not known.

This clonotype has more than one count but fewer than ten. The CDR3 region is CASSLRAARKGINEQFF. For the CDR3, the DNA is TGTGCCAGCAGCCTCAGGGCCGCAAGAAAGGGAATCAATGAGCAGTTCTTC. The chain carries TRBV7-8 and TRBJ2-1; possible D gene TRBD1, 5 bases. The CDR3 consists of 17 residues. V shed 5 bases and J shed 6 bases, with 23 bases lying between them. Germline-derived CDR1 and CDR2 are SGHVS and FQNEAQ.

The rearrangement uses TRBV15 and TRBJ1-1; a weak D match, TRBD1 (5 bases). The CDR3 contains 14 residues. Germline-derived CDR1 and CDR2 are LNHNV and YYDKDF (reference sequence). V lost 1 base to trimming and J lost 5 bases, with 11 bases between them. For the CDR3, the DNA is TGTGCCACCAGCAGAGCTGGGGGGTTAACTGAAGCTTTCTTT. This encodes CATSRAGGLTEAFF. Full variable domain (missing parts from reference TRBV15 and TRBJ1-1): DAMVIQNPRYQVTQFGKPVTLSCSQTLNHNVMYWYQQKSSQAPKLLFHYYDKDFNNEADTPDNFQSRRPNTSFCFLDIRSPGLGDTAMYLCATSRAGGLTEAFFGQGTRLTVV.

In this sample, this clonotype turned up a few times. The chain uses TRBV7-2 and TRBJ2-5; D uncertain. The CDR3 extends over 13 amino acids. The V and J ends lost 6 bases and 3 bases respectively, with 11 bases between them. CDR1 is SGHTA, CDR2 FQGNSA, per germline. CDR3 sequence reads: CASRQRAEETQYF. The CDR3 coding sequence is TGTGCCAGCAGGCAAAGGGCAGAAGAGACCCAGTACTTC. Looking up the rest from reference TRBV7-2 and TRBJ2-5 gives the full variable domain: GAGVSQSPSNKVTEKGKDVELRCDPISGHTALYWYRQSLGQGLEFLIYFQGNSAPDKSGLPSDRFSAERTGGSVSTLTIQRTQQEDSAVYLCASRQRAEETQYFGPGTRLLVL.

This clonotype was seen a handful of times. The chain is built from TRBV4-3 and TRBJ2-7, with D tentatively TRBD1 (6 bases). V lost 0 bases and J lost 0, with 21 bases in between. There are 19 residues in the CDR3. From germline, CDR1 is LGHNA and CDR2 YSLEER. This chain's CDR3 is CASSQDRAAGDPSSYEQYF. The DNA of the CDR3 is TGCGCCAGCAGCCAAGATCGGGCGGCAGGGGACCCGAGCTCCTACGAGCAGTACTTC.

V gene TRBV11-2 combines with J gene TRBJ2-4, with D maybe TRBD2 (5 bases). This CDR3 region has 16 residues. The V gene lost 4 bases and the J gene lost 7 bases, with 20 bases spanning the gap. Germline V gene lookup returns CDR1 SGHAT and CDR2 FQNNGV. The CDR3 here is CASSSGRTDDWNIQYF. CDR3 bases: TGTGCCAGCAGCTCAGGCCGGACTGACGATTGGAACATTCAGTACTTC.

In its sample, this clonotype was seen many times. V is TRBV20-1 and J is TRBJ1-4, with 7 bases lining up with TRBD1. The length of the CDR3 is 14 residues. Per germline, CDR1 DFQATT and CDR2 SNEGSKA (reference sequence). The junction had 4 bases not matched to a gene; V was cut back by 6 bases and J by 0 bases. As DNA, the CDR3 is TGCAGTGCCGGGACAGCGGCAACTAATGAAAAACTGTTTTTT. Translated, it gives CSAGTAATNEKLFF.

DNA of the CDR3: TGTGCCACCAGCAGAGGGGGTAGCGCAGATACGCAGTATTTT. The encoded protein is CATSRGGSADTQYF. The rearrangement links TRBV15 to TRBJ2-3; D possibly corresponds to TRBD2 (5 bases). Trimming cost V 1 base and J 4 bases, with 9 bases left between them. The germline CDR1 and CDR2 sequences are LNHNV and YYDKDF (reference sequence). CDR3 length: 14 amino acids. The whole variable domain, filled in from reference TRBV15 and TRBJ2-3, reads DAMVIQNPRYQVTQFGKPVTLSCSQTLNHNVMYWYQQKSSQAPKLLFHYYDKDFNNEADTPDNFQSRRPNTSFCFLDIRSPGLGDTAMYLCATSRGGSADTQYFGPGTRLTVL.

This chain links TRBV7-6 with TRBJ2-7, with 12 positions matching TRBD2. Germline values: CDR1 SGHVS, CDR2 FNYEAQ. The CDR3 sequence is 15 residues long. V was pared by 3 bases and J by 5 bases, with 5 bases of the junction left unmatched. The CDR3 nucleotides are TGTGCCAGCAGCTTGACTAGCGGGGGAAGGAACGAGCAGTACTTC. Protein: CASSLTSGGRNEQYF.

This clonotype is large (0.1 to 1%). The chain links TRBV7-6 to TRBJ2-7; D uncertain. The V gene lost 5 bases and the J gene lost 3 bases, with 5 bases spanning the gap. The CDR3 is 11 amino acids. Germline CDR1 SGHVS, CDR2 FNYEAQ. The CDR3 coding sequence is TGTGCCAGCAGCCCCGGCTACGAGCAGTACTTC. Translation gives CASSPGYEQYF.

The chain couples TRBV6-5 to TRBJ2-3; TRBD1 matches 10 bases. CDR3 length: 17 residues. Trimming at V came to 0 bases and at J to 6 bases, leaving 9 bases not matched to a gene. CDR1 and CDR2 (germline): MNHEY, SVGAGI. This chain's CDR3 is CASSYSVRDRGPDTQYF. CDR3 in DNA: TGTGCCAGCAGTTACTCGGTCCGGGACAGGGGCCCGGATACGCAGTATTTT.

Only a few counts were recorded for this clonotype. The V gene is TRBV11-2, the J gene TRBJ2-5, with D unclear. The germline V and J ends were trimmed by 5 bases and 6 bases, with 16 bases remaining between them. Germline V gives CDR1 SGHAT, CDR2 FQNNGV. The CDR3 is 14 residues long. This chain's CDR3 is CASSDDPLGKTQYF. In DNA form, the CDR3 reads TGTGCCAGCAGCGATGACCCTCTAGGAAAGACCCAGTACTTC.

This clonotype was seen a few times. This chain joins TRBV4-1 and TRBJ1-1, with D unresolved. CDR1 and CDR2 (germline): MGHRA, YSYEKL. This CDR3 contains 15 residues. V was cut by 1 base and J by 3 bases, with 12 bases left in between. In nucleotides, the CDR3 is TGCGCCAGCAGCCAAGGTCCAGGCAAGGACACTGAAGCTTTCTTT. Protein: CASSQGPGKDTEAFF.

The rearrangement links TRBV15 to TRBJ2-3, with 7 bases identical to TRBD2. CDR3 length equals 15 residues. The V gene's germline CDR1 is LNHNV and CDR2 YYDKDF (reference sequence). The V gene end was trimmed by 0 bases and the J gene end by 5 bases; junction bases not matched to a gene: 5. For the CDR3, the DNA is TGTGCCACCAGCAGAGAGGCGGGAGTCAGAGATACGCAGTATTTT. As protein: CATSREAGVRDTQYF.

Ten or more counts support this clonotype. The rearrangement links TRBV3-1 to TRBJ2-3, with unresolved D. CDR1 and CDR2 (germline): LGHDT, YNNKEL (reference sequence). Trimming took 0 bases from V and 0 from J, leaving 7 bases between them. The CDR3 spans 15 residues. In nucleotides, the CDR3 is TGTGCCAGCAGCCAAGAGTCGGCTAGCACAGATACGCAGTATTTT. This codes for CASSQESASTDTQYF.

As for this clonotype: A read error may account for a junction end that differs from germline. CDR3 residues: CASSPPAASGEDTTF. The CDR3 nucleotides read TGTGCCAGCAGCCCACCCGCGGCTAGCGGGGAGGACACAACTTTT. The V gene is TRBV11-2, the J gene TRBJ2-3; 9 bases line up with TRBD2. The germline V gene encodes CDR1 SGHAT and CDR2 FQNNGV. This CDR3 has 15 amino acids.

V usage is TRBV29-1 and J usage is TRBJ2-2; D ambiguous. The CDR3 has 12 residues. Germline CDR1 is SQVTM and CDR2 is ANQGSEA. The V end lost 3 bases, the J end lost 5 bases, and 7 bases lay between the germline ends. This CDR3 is CSVDPGTGELFF. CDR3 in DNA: TGCAGCGTTGATCCCGGGACCGGGGAGCTGTTTTTT.

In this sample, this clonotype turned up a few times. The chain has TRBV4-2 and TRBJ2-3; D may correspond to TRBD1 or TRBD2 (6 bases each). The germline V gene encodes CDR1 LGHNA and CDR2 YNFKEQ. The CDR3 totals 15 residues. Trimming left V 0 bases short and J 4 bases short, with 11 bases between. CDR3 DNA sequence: TGTGCCAGCAGCCAAGATACCGGGGGCGCAGATACGCAGTATTTT. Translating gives CASSQDTGGADTQYF.